The next 20 T cell receptor beta chains were all read from a single sample in a study of breast tumors, draining lymph nodes, adjacent tissues. From the multiplex PCR reads, TCRdb called clonotypes with MiXCR, one entry per CDR3 protein. This table has around 130,000 distinct CDR3 sequences, 32% appearing once. Samples came from axillary lymph nodes draining the breast cancer. Specimen: axillary lymph node tissue. These TCRs come from a female donor with breast cancer. Some clones in this sample may be carry-over from other donors' samples.

In its sample, this clonotype was seen many times. V usage is TRBV28 and J usage is TRBJ1-5; TRBD1 agrees at 7 bases. The CDR3 extends over 15 amino acids. V shed 9 bases, J shed 5 bases, and the junction held 13 bases outside the gene matches. Germline V lookup: CDR1 MDHEN, CDR2 SYDVKM. CDR3 amino acids: CASKPGTERYQPQHF. In DNA form, the CDR3 reads TGTGCCAGTAAACCCGGGACAGAACGGTATCAGCCCCAGCATTTT.

A remark on this clonotype: A read error may explain this, as a much larger clone is one base away. The V call is TRBV5-5, the J call TRBJ2-1; D is perhaps TRBD1 or TRBD2 (5 bases each). The length of the CDR3 is 13 residues. Germline V CDR1 and CDR2: SGHKS, YYEKEE (reference sequence). V was trimmed by 6 bases and J by 15 bases, leaving 22 bases between them. The CDR3 loop is CASTLVTGPDLFF. The DNA of the CDR3 is TGTGCCAGCACCCTGGTGACGGGGCCGGACCTGTTCTTC. Drawing the rest from reference TRBV5-5 and TRBJ2-1, the complete variable domain is DAGVTQSPTHLIKTRGQQVTLRCSPISGHKSVSWYQQVLGQGPQFIFQYYEKEERGRGNFPDRFSARQFPNYSSELNVNALLLGDSALYLCASTLVTGPDLFFGPGTRLTVL.

This clonotype showed up many times. The chain joins TRBV7-9 to TRBJ2-3, with unresolved D. Germline values: CDR1 SEHNR, CDR2 FQNEAQ (reference sequence). The CDR3 runs to 11 residues. V was pared by 5 bases and J by 7 bases, with 7 bases between. In DNA, the CDR3 is TGTGCCAGCAGCCCAATGAATACGCAGTATTTT. The encoded protein is CASSPMNTQYF.

This clonotype was seen repeatedly, ten times or more. The gene calls are TRBV7-2 and TRBJ1-2; TRBD1 might be the D (6 bases). V dropped 3 bases and J dropped 4 bases, with 15 bases sitting between them. Germline V gives CDR1 SGHTA, CDR2 FQGNSA. This CDR3 spans 15 amino acids. The CDR3 spells CASSFSSGETYGYTF. CDR3 nucleotides: TGTGCCAGCAGCTTCTCCTCAGGGGAGACCTATGGCTACACCTTC.

This clonotype was found many times. The rearrangement joins TRBV29-1 to TRBJ1-1; TRBD1 aligns across 9 bases. CDR3 size: 14 residues. Germline V gene sequence: CDR1 SQVTM, CDR2 ANQGSEA. V lost 1 base, J lost 4 bases, and 4 bases stayed unmatched. The CDR3 region has the DNA TGCAGCGTTGAAGTTTCGACAGGGGGCACTGAAGCTTTCTTT. This translates into CSVEVSTGGTEAFF.

The V call is TRBV6-2 or TRBV6-3, the J call TRBJ2-3; TRBD1 might be the D (6 bases). The CDR3 totals 15 residues. Looked up from germline, CDR1 is MNHEY and CDR2 is SVGEGT. V was trimmed by 6 bases and J by 3 bases, leaving 16 bases between them. The CDR3: CASRTNRVGTDTQYF. Here the CDR3 DNA reads TGTGCCAGCAGAACGAACAGGGTTGGAACAGATACGCAGTATTTT.

This clonotype came up a few times. The chain links TRBV11-2 to TRBJ1-1; D remains unclear. Trimming took off 4 bases at V and 8 bases at J, with 14 bases between the two ends. In germline, CDR1 is SGHAT, CDR2 FQNNGV. The CDR3 consists of 13 residues. The CDR3 coding sequence is TGTGCCAGCAGCTCCGGTAGTTGGATGGAAGCTTTCTTT. It codes for CASSSGSWMEAFF.

At least ten counts were recorded for this clonotype. J is TRBJ2-5 and V is TRBV4-1; D ambiguous. V was shortened by 3 bases and J by 1 base, with 9 bases between the two germline ends. This CDR3 region has 14 residues. Looked up from germline, CDR1 is MGHRA and CDR2 is YSYEKL. CDR3 DNA sequence: TGCGCCAGCAGCCAGGTAGGGTCCCAAGAGACCCAGTACTTC. Translated: CASSQVGSQETQYF.

This clonotype was seen at least ten times. The V gene is TRBV2, the J gene TRBJ2-7; 8 bases are shared with TRBD1. V was clipped by 3 bases and J by 8 bases; unmatched bases: 12. The CDR3 spans 15 residues. The germline gives CDR1 SNHLY, CDR2 FYNNEI. Here the CDR3 DNA reads TGTGCCAGCAGTGATTCAGACAGGGGTGTAAAAAAGCAGTACTTC. It specifies CASSDSDRGVKKQYF. The full variable domain, with the rest looked up from reference TRBV2 and TRBJ2-7, is EPEVTQTPSHQVTQMGQEVILRCVPISNHLYFYWYRQILGQKVEFLVSFYNNEISEKSEIFDDQFSVERPDGSNFTLKIRSTKLEDSAMYFCASSDSDRGVKKQYFGPGTRLTVT.

This clonotype was detected ten times or more. V and J are TRBV12-3 or TRBV12-4 and TRBJ2-1, with 15 nucleotides matching TRBD2. The CDR3 is 15 amino acids. The J segment lost 9 bases and the V segment lost 5 bases, leaving 5 bases of the junction unmatched. The DNA of the CDR3 is TGTGCCAGCAGTCCGGGACTAGCGGGGGGAAGTGAGCAGTTCTTC. Protein sequence: CASSPGLAGGSEQFF.

The chain combines TRBV9 with TRBJ1-6; D call uncertain. The V gene lost 4 bases and the J gene lost 7 bases, with 12 bases spanning the gap. This CDR3 is built from 14 residues. Germline V CDR1 and CDR2: SGDLS, YYNGEE. The CDR3 sequence is CASSLMGSNSPLHF. The CDR3 nucleotides read TGTGCCAGCAGCCTTATGGGCTCCAATTCACCCCTCCACTTT.

This chain joins TRBV9 and TRBJ2-5, with 14 bases fitting TRBD2. From germline, CDR1 is SGDLS and CDR2 YYNGEE. This CDR3 spans 16 amino acids. The trim removed 4 bases at V and 5 bases at J, leaving 7 bases unmatched. CDR3 in DNA: TGTGCCAGCAGCCAGGGACTAGCGGGGGCCGAGGAGACCCAGTACTTC. Translated: CASSQGLAGAEETQYF.

The chain recombines TRBV24-1 with TRBJ2-2; TRBD2 matches at 10 bases. The length of the CDR3 is 16 residues. Germline CDR1 reads KGHDR; CDR2 reads SFDVKD. Germline trimming cut 3 bases from V and 6 bases from J; bases unmatched to any gene: 6. CDR3 region: CATSDPSGGASGELFF. The CDR3 DNA reads TGTGCCACCAGTGATCCCAGCGGGGGGGCCTCCGGGGAGCTGTTTTTT.

In its sample, this clonotype ranks as medium-sized. This rearrangement joins TRBV29-1 to TRBJ1-2; 8 bases map to TRBD1. Losses at the gene ends were 7 bases for V and 10 bases for J; bases not matched to a gene: 5. The germline gives CDR1 SQVTM, CDR2 ANQGSEA. The CDR3 has 10 amino acids. CDR3 sequence: CSAWTGNYTF. The DNA for the CDR3 is TGCAGCGCCTGGACAGGGAACTACACCTTC.

Concerning this clonotype: A much larger clone sits a single nucleotide away, making a read error possible. The J gene is TRBJ1-2, the V gene TRBV7-2; D is perhaps TRBD1 (5 bases). CDR3 length: 15 residues. The germline V gene encodes CDR1 SGHTA and CDR2 FQGNSA. CDR3 in DNA: TGTGCCAGCAGCTTATTGCCGGGACTGAACTATGGCTACCCCTTC. As protein: CASSLLPGLNYGYPF.

This chain uses TRBV7-3 with TRBJ2-5; D perhaps matches TRBD1 (6 bases). V lost 5 bases, J lost 13 bases, and 14 bases lay in between. Looked up from germline, CDR1 is SGHTA and CDR2 is FQGTGA. This CDR3 spans 11 amino acids. CDR3 residues: CASSTTGTPYF. CDR3 in DNA: TGTGCCAGCAGCACAACCGGGACACCGTACTTC. Variable domain in full (rest from reference TRBV7-3 and TRBJ2-5): GAGVSQTPSNKVTEKGKYVELRCDPISGHTALYWYRQSLGQGPEFLIYFQGTGAADDSGLPNDRFFAVRPEGSVSTLKIQRTERGDSAVYLCASSTTGTPYFGPGTRLLVL.

Many counts were recorded for this clonotype. The genes are TRBV7-8 and TRBJ2-5, with D perhaps TRBD1 (5 bases). The CDR3 runs to 13 residues. CDR1 and CDR2 (germline): SGHVS, FQNEAQ. V gave up 5 bases and J gave up 2 bases, with 9 bases separating them. DNA for the CDR3: TGTGCCAGCAGCCAAGGACAACAAGAGACCCAGTACTTC. The encoded protein is CASSQGQQETQYF.

This clonotype appeared many times. The chain couples TRBV12-3 or TRBV12-4 to TRBJ1-5, with TRBD1 as a possible D gene (6 bases). The CDR3 is 15 amino acids. V lost 1 base, J lost 3 bases, and 10 bases lay in between. This chain's CDR3 is CASSLVGQYNQPQHF. The CDR3 coding sequence is TGTGCCAGCAGTTTAGTCGGACAGTACAATCAGCCCCAGCATTTT.

This clonotype occurred many times. This chain joins TRBV19 and TRBJ1-3; 11 bases are a match to TRBD1. The CDR3 is made up of 15 amino acids. Germline trimming cut 9 bases from V and 8 bases from J; bases unmatched to any gene: 12. Germline V gene sequence: CDR1 LNHDA, CDR2 SQIVND (reference sequence). CDR3 protein: CASLPEDRGLDTIYF. The CDR3, as DNA: TGTGCCAGCCTCCCTGAGGACAGGGGGCTGGACACCATATATTTT. The full variable domain, its missing parts supplied by reference TRBV19 and TRBJ1-3, is DGGITQSPKYLFRKEGQNVTLSCEQNLNHDAMYWYRQDPGQGLRLIYYSQIVNDFQKGDIAEGYSVSREKKESFPLTVTSAQKNPTAFYLCASLPEDRGLDTIYFGEGSWLTVV.

This chain links TRBV6-2 or TRBV6-3 with TRBJ2-2, with 11 positions matching TRBD2. The germline CDR1 and CDR2 sequences are MNHEY and SVGEGT. The CDR3 has 15 amino acids. J was trimmed by 6 bases and V by 4 bases; bases with no gene match: 4. The CDR3, as DNA: TGTGCCAGCAGTTTGCTAGCGGGGGGCGCCGGGGAGCTGTTTTTT. Translation gives CASSLLAGGAGELFF.